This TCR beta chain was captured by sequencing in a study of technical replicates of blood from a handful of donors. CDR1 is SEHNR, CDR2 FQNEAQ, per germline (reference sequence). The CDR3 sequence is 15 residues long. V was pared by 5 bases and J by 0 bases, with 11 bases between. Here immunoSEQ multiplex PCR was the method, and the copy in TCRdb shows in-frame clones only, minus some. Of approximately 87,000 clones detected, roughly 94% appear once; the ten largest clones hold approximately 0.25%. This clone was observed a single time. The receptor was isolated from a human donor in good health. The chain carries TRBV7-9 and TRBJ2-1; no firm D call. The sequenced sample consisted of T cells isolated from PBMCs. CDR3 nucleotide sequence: TGTGCCAGCAGCCCAGAGTCGGGCTCCTACAATGAGCAGTTCTTC. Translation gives CASSPESGSYNEQFF.